Presented here are 20 T cell receptor beta chains from one specimen sequenced in a study of CD8+ T cells in alopecia areata. Treatment: oral pan-JAK inhibitor, 5-10 mg twice daily. The sequencing template was cDNA reverse transcribed from extracted RNA. Clones were sequenced by immunoSEQ multiplex PCR, and TCRdb holds only the in-frame ones, with some missing. The table has about 88,000 clones, 40% to 50% seen once. Sequences were derived from CD8+ T cells sorted from blood, sampled at week 24, from a patient treated with tofacitinib. All receptors derive from a human donor with alopecia areata.

V usage is TRBV7-9 and J usage is TRBJ2-7; D might be TRBD1 (6 bases). V lost 0 bases to trimming and J lost 0 bases, with 9 bases between them. The CDR3 spans 15 residues. CDR1 and CDR2 (germline): SEHNR, FQNEAQ (reference sequence). The CDR3 spells CASSLARDNSYEQYF. The CDR3 coding sequence is TGTGCCAGCAGCTTAGCAAGGGACAACTCCTACGAGCAGTACTTC.

This chain joins TRBV29-1 and TRBJ1-2; D gene unclear. V was clipped by 4 bases and J by 0 bases, with 6 bases between them. The germline V gene has CDR1 SQVTM and CDR2 ANQGSEA. CDR3 length: 12 residues. CDR3 sequence (DNA): TGCAGCGTTGCCACAACTAACTATGGCTACACCTTC. This sequence encodes CSVATTNYGYTF.

The chain joins TRBV5-6 to TRBJ2-4; weak D call: TRBD2 (5 bases). V shed 4 bases and J shed 10 bases, with 9 bases lying between them. The CDR3 runs to 11 residues. Germline V gives CDR1 SGHDT, CDR2 YYEEEE. Written as DNA, the CDR3 is TGTGCCAGCAGCACCCGCGGGATTCAGTACTTC. This encodes CASSTRGIQYF.

The V call is TRBV9, the J call TRBJ1-1; 11 nucleotides agree with TRBD1. V dropped 0 bases and J dropped 2; count of bases not matched to a gene: 3. The CDR3 spans 16 residues. The V gene's germline CDR1 is SGDLS and CDR2 YYNGEE. CDR3 sequence reads: CASSVGDRGVNTEAFF. The CDR3 DNA follows: TGTGCCAGCAGCGTAGGGGACAGGGGGGTAAACACTGAAGCTTTCTTT.

The V and J genes are TRBV7-9 and TRBJ1-1, with D possibly TRBD1 on 5 matching bases. The germline gives CDR1 SEHNR, CDR2 FQNEAQ (reference sequence). Trimming cost V 3 bases and J 8 bases, with 7 bases left between them. The CDR3 contains 11 residues. CDR3 in DNA: TGTGCCAGCAGCTTCGGGGGGGAAGCTTTCTTT. Amino acid sequence: CASSFGGEAFF.

This clone was observed a single time. In nucleotides, the CDR3 is TGTGCCAGCAGCTTAATGAGGTCGGGACCCATCTCGGATTCACCCCTCCACTTT. Encoded protein: CASSLMRSGPISDSPLHF. J is TRBJ1-6 and V is TRBV7-9; TRBD1 is a possible D gene (5 bases). The CDR3 sequence is 18 residues long. The germline V gene has CDR1 SEHNR and CDR2 FQNEAQ (reference sequence). The V and J ends lost 2 bases and 8 bases respectively, with 22 bases between them.

The CDR3: CASSQDLVSTGRNTEAFF. As DNA, the CDR3 is TGCGCCAGCAGCCAAGATCTGGTTTCGACAGGGAGGAACACTGAAGCTTTCTTT. The chain employs TRBV4-3 and TRBJ1-1; 7 nucleotides agree with TRBD1. The CDR3 is 18 amino acids. CDR1 and CDR2 (germline): LGHNA, YSLEER. V was clipped by 0 bases and J by 1 base; unmatched bases: 11.

The CDR3 sequence is CASSFEGGRTEAFF. The CDR3 DNA sequence: TGTGCCAGCAGCTTTGAGGGAGGGCGCACTGAAGCTTTCTTT. The chain carries TRBV11-2 and TRBJ1-1; D not certain. The V gene's germline CDR1 is SGHAT and CDR2 FQNNGV. The V gene lost 3 bases and the J gene lost 4 bases, with 12 bases spanning the gap. The CDR3 is 14 amino acids.

The V call is TRBV29-1, the J call TRBJ2-3; 8 bases match TRBD2. CDR1 is SQVTM and CDR2 is ANQGSEA in the germline V gene. CDR3 length: 17 residues. The CDR3 sequence: CIPKGKEERECPDTQYF. The DNA for the CDR3 is TGCATACCGAAGGGGAAGGAGGAGCGGGAGTGTCCAGATACGCAGTATTTT.

This clone was seen a few times. The chain carries TRBV2 and TRBJ1-1; TRBD1 matches 8 bases. CDR1 and CDR2 (germline): SNHLY, FYNNEI. V trimming: 5 bases; J trimming: 3 bases; junction bases outside the gene matches: 5. The CDR3 covers 14 residues. The CDR3, as DNA: TGTGCCAGCAGTCAAGGACAGGGACACACTGAAGCTTTCTTT. Translating gives CASSQGQGHTEAFF.

The gene calls are TRBV7-9 and TRBJ1-5, with D unclear. The CDR3 loop spans 11 amino acids. The V gene lost 11 bases and the J gene lost 4 bases, with 9 bases spanning the gap. The germline CDR1 and CDR2 sequences are SEHNR and FQNEAQ (reference sequence). This chain's CDR3 is CAFRGNQPQHF. CDR3 sequence (DNA): TGTGCCTTCCGGGGAAATCAGCCCCAGCATTTT.

V gene TRBV27 combines with J gene TRBJ2-3; 12 bases align to TRBD2. Germline V gene lookup returns CDR1 MNHEY and CDR2 SMNVEV (reference sequence). The CDR3 has 17 amino acids. J was trimmed by 5 bases and V by 3 bases; bases with no gene match: 9. CDR3: CASSLVSSGGGGDTQYF. The CDR3 DNA reads TGTGCCAGCAGTTTGGTTTCTAGCGGGGGGGGAGGAGATACGCAGTATTTT.

In its sample, this clone was seen once. The V call is TRBV11-2, the J call TRBJ2-7, with a possible D match to TRBD1 (6 bases). V lost 3 bases to trimming and J lost 4 bases, with 10 bases between them. The CDR3 covers 13 residues. The germline V gene encodes CDR1 SGHAT and CDR2 FQNNGV. The CDR3 reads CASSLGAGYEQYF. The DNA of the CDR3 is TGTGCCAGCAGCTTGGGGGCAGGGTACGAGCAGTACTTC.

This rearrangement joins TRBV30 to TRBJ2-5; possible D gene TRBD1, 8 bases. The germline V and J ends were trimmed by 1 base and 4 bases, with 16 bases remaining between them. This CDR3 region has 15 residues. CDR1 is GTSNPN and CDR2 is SVGIG in the germline V gene (reference sequence). Here the CDR3 DNA reads TGTGCCTGGAGTGCTTGGACAGGGAGGGGAGAGACCCAGTACTTC. Its protein product is CAWSAWTGRGETQYF.

The rearrangement links TRBV11-2 to TRBJ2-5, with 8 bases aligning to TRBD2. The CDR3 covers 16 residues. J was trimmed by 4 bases and V by 5 bases; bases with no gene match: 12. Germline V lookup: CDR1 SGHAT, CDR2 FQNNGV. The CDR3 DNA follows: TGTGCCAGCAGCGCCTCGGGAGCGGGAGTGCTAGAGACCCAGTACTTC. Protein: CASSASGAGVLETQYF.

The sample holds a few counts of this clone. The chain is built from TRBV29-1 and TRBJ2-7; unclear D gene. Germline CDR1 is SQVTM and CDR2 is ANQGSEA. The length of the CDR3 is 14 residues. V was trimmed by 5 bases and J by 0 bases, leaving 14 bases between them. The CDR3 loop reads CSVQGPGTSYEQYF. The CDR3 region has the DNA TGCAGCGTTCAAGGTCCGGGCACCTCCTACGAGCAGTACTTC.

This clone was seen once. The gene calls are TRBV4-2 and TRBJ2-1, with 12 bases identical to TRBD1. The V gene end was trimmed by 1 base and the J gene end by 6 bases; junction bases not matched to a gene: 7. The CDR3 extends over 17 amino acids. CDR1 is LGHNA and CDR2 is YNFKEQ in the germline V gene. Here the CDR3 reads CASSQGAGQGAFNEQFF. The CDR3 coding sequence is TGTGCCAGCAGCCAAGGGGCGGGACAGGGGGCTTTCAATGAGCAGTTCTTC.

V and J are TRBV5-1 and TRBJ2-1; 9 nucleotides align to TRBD2. This CDR3 has 16 residues. The V gene end was trimmed by 0 bases and the J gene end by 8 bases; junction bases not matched to a gene: 9. Germline CDR1 SGHRS, CDR2 YFSETQ. CDR3 loop: CASSLVSREGKDEQFF. In DNA, the CDR3 is TGCGCCAGCAGCTTGGTGTCGCGGGAGGGCAAAGATGAGCAGTTCTTC.

This chain connects TRBV6-1 to TRBJ1-4; D unresolved. The CDR3 is 18 amino acids. Per the germline V gene, CDR1 is MNHNS and CDR2 is SASEGT. V lost 0 bases and J 5 bases, leaving 19 bases between the germline ends. The CDR3 loop is CASSEASFYRAVNEKLFF. In DNA form, the CDR3 reads TGTGCCAGCAGTGAAGCTTCGTTTTATCGGGCGGTGAATGAAAAACTGTTTTTT.

The rearrangement links TRBV7-6 to TRBJ2-3; the D is unclear. The CDR3 loop spans 13 amino acids. Trimming left V 4 bases short and J 3 bases short, with 8 bases between. Germline V CDR1 and CDR2: SGHVS, FNYEAQ. The CDR3 loop reads CASSSRLTDTQYF. CDR3 sequence (DNA): TGTGCCAGCAGCTCCCGACTTACAGATACGCAGTATTTT.